The entry below gives a single T cell receptor beta chain sequence along with its context. This clone has just a few counts. The clone's antigen remains unknown. No clone much larger than this one lies a single base away; base qualities are absent. The immunoSEQ Assay, a bias-controlled multiplex PCR, was used to amplify TCRbeta CDR3 regions from genomic DNA. Processing in the source paper ran as follows. The number of nucleated cells in each sample was estimated by amplification of reference gene primers within the assay. To quantify the absolute abundance of each unique TCRbeta CDR3 rearrangement, sequence reads were collapsed and filtered. For each sample, productive Simpson clonality was calculated as the square root of Simpson's diversity index across productive rearrangements. TCRdb mirrors the immuneACCESS table, restricted to in-frame sequences. Some clones are absent from its copies; in checked studies, under half trace to an unresolved V gene, and the reason for the others is unknown. Clone size and the V and J calls come from that table; the DNA yielded D and trimming. The sample data list around 140,000 clones, and 65% to 90% of these were observed just once. The ten largest clones take up 9.5% to 13% of the sample.

The data are from a study of blood T cell repertoires in COVID-19 (TCRdb year 2020). About the investigation overall: Collaborator samples came from the United States, Italy and Spain and covered acute and convalescent phases of COVID-19. Nearly every sample came with metadata listing a de-identified subject ID, COVID-19 status, age in years and sex. Where available, HLA class I and class II types were obtained from metadata supplied by the sample provider rather than from assay-based typing. The samples were drawn from two sources: the first 160 participants of the ongoing ImmuneRACE study, and 1,200 or so subjects contributed by 6 global collaborators. Deeply sampled blood TCRbeta repertoires from subjects exposed to, actively infected with, or recovered from COVID-19 were included in the dataset. The repertoires were released in a freely available public database intended as a resource for research on the immune response to SARS-CoV-2. The prospective study material was composed of cDNA or gDNA derived from T cells, B-cell-depleted T cells, or PBMCs. General findings and caveats noted by the study authors: How much clinical and demographic metadata was included differed by source and by participant, and the metadata was provided uncurated.

V sheds 2 bases and J sheds 7 bases, leaving 9 bases between their ends. The CDR3 holds 13 amino acids from the cysteine to the phenylalanine. The retained sequence is limited to the CDR3, 39 bases, with the frame set at the first base. CDR1 and CDR2 (LGHDT, YNNKEL) derive from the germline V gene (reference sequence). The collaborating institutions used their own protocols to collect whole blood in K2EDTA tubes. For TCRbeta analysis, collaborators shipped samples in one of three forms: frozen whole blood, isolated PBMCs, or DNA extracted from either of those sample types. This sequence was found in a man aged 60 to 69 with active or convalescent COVID-19. The chain is encoded by TRBV3-1 (or the pseudogene TRBV3-2) joined to TRBJ1-5; a tentative D call is TRBD1 (6 bases match). Sequencing was performed on peripheral blood. The CDR3 region has the sequence CASSQQGSQPQHF. The DNA is TGTGCCAGCAGCCAACAGGGGAGCCAGCCCCAGCATTTT.